These 15 T cell receptor beta chains share one sample of origin, sequenced in a study of early T cells in non-severe SARS-CoV-2 infection. One entry per CDR3 protein, called by TCRdb with MiXCR from the 5' RACE reads. The profile shows about 70,000 distinct CDR3 sequences, around 11% of them singletons. Input material: whole blood. The receptors derive from an adult who was a healthcare worker with PCR-confirmed SARS-CoV-2 infection or an uninfected control (not recorded which).

The chain couples TRBV27 to TRBJ1-2; 8 bases align to TRBD1. The CDR3 sequence is 15 residues long. V shed 3 bases, J shed 5 bases, and the junction held 8 bases outside the gene matches. The germline V gene has CDR1 MNHEY and CDR2 SMNVEV (reference sequence). The CDR3 sequence is CASSFLGQGLYGYTF. In DNA, the CDR3 is TGTGCCAGCAGTTTCCTCGGACAGGGCCTTTATGGCTACACCTTC.

This clonotype appeared many times. This chain connects TRBV5-5 to TRBJ1-5, with a weak D call TRBD1 (6 bases). The germline V gene encodes CDR1 SGHKS and CDR2 YYEKEE (reference sequence). This CDR3 has 15 amino acids. With 2 bases removed from V and 5 bases from J, the gap between germline ends came to 14 bases. The CDR3 coding sequence is TGTGCCAGCAGCTTCGCCAGGGGACTGGATCAGCCCCAGCATTTT. Its protein product is CASSFARGLDQPQHF.

In its sample, this clonotype was seen many times. The genes are TRBV6-1 and TRBJ2-2; 8 bases agree with TRBD1. CDR1 and CDR2 (germline): MNHNS, SASEGT. The CDR3 extends over 13 amino acids. J gave up 7 bases and V 7 bases, and 5 bases lay outside the gene matches. The chain's CDR3 is CASTLTGVGELFF. The CDR3 DNA is TGTGCCAGCACCCTGACAGGGGTCGGGGAGCTGTTTTTT.

This clonotype was observed a few times. Germline is not matched at one junction end, which may reflect a read error. The rearrangement links TRBV7-9 to TRBJ1-2, with D uncertain. The CDR3 has 13 residues. The germline gives CDR1 SEHNR, CDR2 FQNEAQ (reference sequence). The CDR3, as DNA: TGTGTCAGCAGCCAACTTACGATCTATGGCTACACCTTC. Encoded protein: CVSSQLTIYGYTF.

This clonotype has just a few counts. This CDR3 is CASSPAPLSSYNSPLHF. CDR3 sequence (DNA): TGTGCCAGCAGCCCCGCCCCTCTGAGCTCCTATAATTCACCCCTCCACTTT. V usage is TRBV5-4 and J usage is TRBJ1-6; D gene unclear. Trimming stripped 4 bases from V and 0 bases from J, with 14 bases between. The germline V gene encodes CDR1 SGHNT and CDR2 YYREEE (reference sequence). This CDR3 is 17 amino acids long. Full variable domain (remainder filled in from reference TRBV5-4 and TRBJ1-6): ETGVTQSPTHLIKTRGQQVTLRCSSQSGHNTVSWYQQALGQGPQFIFQYYREEENGRGNFPPRFSGLQFPNYSSELNVNALELDDSALYLCASSPAPLSSYNSPLHFGNGTRLTVT.

This clonotype appeared a few times. The CDR3 reads CASSYSGGTEQYF. CDR3 nucleotide sequence: TGTGCCAGCAGTTACTCTGGGGGAACCGAGCAGTACTTC. The chain combines TRBV12-3 or TRBV12-4 with TRBJ2-7; the D call may be TRBD1 or TRBD2 (5 bases each). V lost 4 bases, J lost 6 bases, and 13 bases lay in between. This CDR3 is built from 13 residues.

The chain couples TRBV5-1 to TRBJ1-6, with D perhaps matching TRBD1 (5 bases). V was cut by 6 bases and J by 9 bases, with 13 bases left in between. There are 13 residues in the CDR3. Germline values: CDR1 SGHRS, CDR2 YFSETQ. CDR3: CASTDRQRSPLHF. For the CDR3, the DNA is TGCGCCAGCACCGACCGACAGCGTTCACCCCTCCACTTT. Full variable domain (rest looked up from reference TRBV5-1 and TRBJ1-6): KAGVTQTPRYLIKTRGQQVTLSCSPISGHRSVSWYQQTPGQGLQFLFEYFSETQRNKGNFPGRFSGRQFSNSRSEMNVSTLELGDSALYLCASTDRQRSPLHFGNGTRLTVT.

This chain connects TRBV7-9 to TRBJ2-3; D might be TRBD1 or TRBD2, each matching 5 bases. Germline CDR1 SEHNR, CDR2 FQNEAQ (reference sequence). V was cut by 5 bases and J by 2 bases, with 14 bases left in between. The CDR3 has 15 residues. CDR3 in amino acids: CASSQGRGYTDTQYF. The DNA of the CDR3 is TGTGCCAGCAGCCAAGGCCGGGGCTACACAGATACGCAGTATTTT.

The chain is built from TRBV29-1 and TRBJ1-5; TRBD1 is a possible D gene (6 bases). The CDR3 has 14 residues. V was clipped by 6 bases and J by 4 bases, with 16 bases between them. CDR1 is SQVTM and CDR2 is ANQGSEA in the germline V gene. The CDR3 protein is CSVAVGQGNQPQHF. CDR3 bases: TGCAGCGTCGCTGTGGGGCAGGGGAATCAGCCCCAGCATTTT.

This clonotype was counted ten times or more. The CDR3 bases are TGCGCCAGCAGCTTGGAGGGCAGGGGGCCCTCCTACGAGCAGTACTTC. Translation: CASSLEGRGPSYEQYF. This chain connects TRBV5-1 to TRBJ2-7; 8 positions match TRBD1. This CDR3 comprises 16 residues. V dropped 0 bases and J dropped 0; count of bases not matched to a gene: 5. The germline CDR1 and CDR2 sequences are SGHRS and YFSETQ. Supplemented by reference TRBV5-1 and TRBJ2-7, the full variable domain reads KAGVTQTPRYLIKTRGQQVTLSCSPISGHRSVSWYQQTPGQGLQFLFEYFSETQRNKGNFPGRFSGRQFSNSRSEMNVSTLELGDSALYLCASSLEGRGPSYEQYFGPGTRLTVT.

Only a few counts were recorded for this clonotype. The chain recombines TRBV4-3 with TRBJ2-3; D might be TRBD2 (6 bases). Per germline, CDR1 LGHNA and CDR2 YSLEER. Trimming removed 3 bases from V and 1 base from J, with 14 bases in between. CDR3 length equals 16 residues. The CDR3 region has the DNA TGCGCCAGCAGCCAGTGGTCTAGCGACGGCACAGATACGCAGTATTTT. This gives the protein CASSQWSSDGTDTQYF.

The table lists this clonotype with many counts. The V call is TRBV7-2, the J call TRBJ2-1; 13 nucleotides match TRBD2. This CDR3 is 15 amino acids long. J was trimmed by 8 bases and V by 5 bases; bases with no gene match: 6. Germline V gives CDR1 SGHTA, CDR2 FQGNSA. In DNA form, the CDR3 reads TGTGCCAGCAGCACGGGACTAGCGGGGAAATATGAGCAGTTCTTC. It specifies CASSTGLAGKYEQFF.

This clonotype has a count of ten or more. The chain combines TRBV20-1 with TRBJ1-5; no reliable D call. V was shortened by 4 bases and J by 0 bases, with 7 bases between the two germline ends. The CDR3 covers 13 residues. Germline CDR1 reads DFQATT; CDR2 reads SNEGSKA (reference sequence). DNA for the CDR3: TGCAGTGCTATCCCCAATAGCAATCAGCCCCAGCATTTT. This sequence encodes CSAIPNSNQPQHF.

The chain couples TRBV3-1 to TRBJ2-1; TRBD2 matches at 10 bases. V was clipped by 3 bases and J by 6 bases; unmatched bases: 11. The CDR3 loop spans 17 amino acids. Germline V gene lookup returns CDR1 LGHDT and CDR2 YNNKEL (reference sequence). The CDR3 DNA follows: TGTGCCAGCAGCCATAGTACCGGACTAGCGGAAACCAATGAGCAGTTCTTC. Its translation: CASSHSTGLAETNEQFF.

V usage is TRBV7-6 and J usage is TRBJ2-7; TRBD1 matches 12 bases. Germline assignment: CDR1 SGHVS and CDR2 FNYEAQ. This CDR3 is 14 amino acids long. With 5 bases clipped from V and 4 bases from J, the junction kept 3 bases outside the gene matches. The DNA for the CDR3 is TGTGCCAGCAGCGGGGGACAGGGGGCATACGAGCAGTACTTC. Amino acids: CASSGGQGAYEQYF.